One and the same sample provided the 15 T cell receptor beta chains below, sequenced in a study of cytomegalovirus exposure and HLA in healthy donors. The PCR contained 60 Vbeta and 13 Jbeta primers. This table comes from immunoSEQ multiplex PCR, and its TCRdb copy is limited to in-frame clones, with some not included. The sample holds some 120,000 clones, 65% to 75% seen once. The sample comprised PBMCs. The receptors were sampled from a woman aged 45-60 years in good health and CMV-seropositive.

Only one count was recorded for this clone. The chain couples TRBV7-9 to TRBJ1-3, with D unclear. Germline assignment: CDR1 SEHNR and CDR2 FQNEAQ (reference sequence). Trimming pared 5 bases from V and 1 base from J, leaving 12 bases between. The CDR3 is 15 amino acids. CDR3: CASSTNRFSGNTIYF. CDR3 DNA: TGTGCCAGCAGCACAAACCGATTTTCTGGAAACACCATATATTTT. The whole variable domain, filled in from reference TRBV7-9 and TRBJ1-3, reads DTGVSQNPRHKITKRGQNVTFRCDPISEHNRLYWYRQTLGQGPEFLTYFQNEAQLEKSRLLSDRFSAERPKGSFSTLEIQRTEQGDSAMYLCASSTNRFSGNTIYFGEGSWLTVV.

The J gene is TRBJ2-7, the V gene TRBV19; TRBD1 is a possible D gene (6 bases). This CDR3 has 13 amino acids. V dropped 7 bases and J dropped 2 bases, with 12 bases sitting between them. Germline CDR1 LNHDA, CDR2 SQIVND (reference sequence). DNA of the CDR3: TGTGCCAGTACCCCAGGGGAGACCTACGAGCAGTACTTC. Protein: CASTPGETYEQYF.

The rearrangement uses TRBV29-1 and TRBJ2-5; 7 bases agree with TRBD1. TRBJ2-7 explains the end of the DNA better; the J call may be wrong. CDR1 is SQVTM and CDR2 is ANQGSEA in the germline V gene. CDR3 length: 12 residues. The CDR3 sequence: CSAWDSRYEQYF. The CDR3 DNA sequence: TGCAGCGCATGGGACAGTCGCTACGAGCAGTACTTC.

The gene calls are TRBV5-4 and TRBJ2-5, with D unclear. CDR3 size: 15 residues. CDR1 is SGHNT and CDR2 is YYREEE in the germline V gene (reference sequence). V lost 0 bases and J 5 bases, leaving 14 bases between the germline ends. CDR3 nucleotides: TGTGCCAGCAGCTTGGATCCAGGCTGGGTGGAGACCCAGTACTTC. This sequence encodes CASSLDPGWVETQYF.

The table lists this clone with a count of one. V is TRBV5-4 and J is TRBJ1-3; D is unresolved. Per germline, CDR1 SGHNT and CDR2 YYREEE (reference sequence). The ends were cut back, 0 bases at V and 7 bases at J, with 23 bases in the middle. The CDR3 extends over 18 amino acids. CDR3 DNA: TGTGCCAGCAGCTTGGCTTTAAATGGTCCTTCGATCCAGAACACCATATATTTT. Translating gives CASSLALNGPSIQNTIYF.

The rearrangement joins TRBV27 to TRBJ1-5; D is undetermined. Trimming took 0 bases from V and 6 from J, leaving 15 bases between them. CDR3 size: 16 residues. The V gene's germline CDR1 is MNHEY and CDR2 SMNVEV (reference sequence). The CDR3 protein is CASSLSDIGRGQPQHF. CDR3 bases: TGTGCCAGCAGTTTATCGGATATCGGCCGCGGTCAGCCCCAGCATTTT.

This clone appeared a single time. Here the CDR3 reads CAARGTLSFEQFF. The CDR3 DNA sequence: TGTGCCGCGCGGGGAACCCTCTCGTTTGAGCAGTTCTTC. V is TRBV6-1 and J is TRBJ2-1, with D perhaps TRBD2 (6 bases). This CDR3 region has 13 residues. Germline CDR1 is MNHNS and CDR2 is SASEGT. V lost 11 bases, J lost 9 bases, and 20 bases lay in between.

The rearrangement joins TRBV5-1 to TRBJ2-5; a weak D match, TRBD2 (5 bases). Trimming took 1 base from V and 2 from J, leaving 9 bases between them. The germline gives CDR1 SGHRS, CDR2 YFSETQ. This CDR3 is built from 14 residues. CDR3 sequence reads: CASSLLTGQETQYF. The CDR3 nucleotides read TGCGCCAGCAGCTTGTTGACGGGACAAGAGACCCAGTACTTC.

This chain uses TRBV2 with TRBJ1-6, with D uncertain. Germline V gene lookup returns CDR1 SNHLY and CDR2 FYNNEI. The V end was cut by 0 bases, the J end by 7 bases, with 10 bases between. The CDR3 is 15 amino acids. This CDR3 is CASSEAVASNSPLHF. The CDR3 DNA follows: TGTGCCAGCAGTGAAGCGGTAGCATCCAATTCACCCCTCCACTTT.

The gene calls are TRBV5-4 and TRBJ1-1; D perhaps matches TRBD1 (5 bases). The ends were cut back, 0 bases at V and 1 base at J, with 7 bases in the middle. Germline CDR1 and CDR2: SGHNT and YYREEE (reference sequence). This CDR3 is built from 14 residues. CDR3 residues: CASSLGQTNTEAFF. The CDR3 DNA follows: TGTGCCAGCAGCTTGGGACAGACGAACACTGAAGCTTTCTTT. Based on the CDR3 plus reference TRBV5-4 and TRBJ1-1, the full variable domain is ETGVTQSPTHLIKTRGQQVTLRCSSQSGHNTVSWYQQALGQGPQFIFQYYREEENGRGNFPPRFSGLQFPNYSSELNVNALELDDSALYLCASSLGQTNTEAFFGQGTRLTVV.

This clone appeared many times. V and J are TRBV19 and TRBJ1-6, with no clear D. V shed 1 base and J shed 8 bases, with 9 bases lying between them. The CDR3 is 14 residues long. Germline V gene sequence: CDR1 LNHDA, CDR2 SQIVND (reference sequence). CDR3: CASSIGPMDSPLHF. CDR3 sequence (DNA): TGTGCCAGTAGTATAGGGCCAATGGATTCACCCCTCCACTTT.

This clone showed up just once. V gene TRBV7-8 combines with J gene TRBJ2-1; 8 bases fit TRBD2. This CDR3 has 17 residues. The J segment lost 5 bases and the V segment lost 5 bases, leaving 14 bases of the junction unmatched. CDR1 is SGHVS, CDR2 FQNEAQ, per germline. CDR3 residues: CASSRPVWRGDNNEQFF. CDR3 nucleotide sequence: TGTGCCAGCAGCCGACCTGTTTGGCGGGGGGACAACAATGAGCAGTTCTTC.

The rearrangement links TRBV7-8 to TRBJ1-6, with D hard to call. Per germline, CDR1 SGHVS and CDR2 FQNEAQ. V was trimmed by 4 bases and J by 9 bases, leaving 10 bases between them. This CDR3 is 13 amino acids long. In DNA, the CDR3 is TGTGCCAGCAGCTCGGTCTCGGTTTCACCCCTCCACTTT. Amino acid sequence: CASSSVSVSPLHF.

By share, this clone counts as medium-sized. This sequence joins TRBV4-3 and TRBJ2-1; no definite D call. The CDR3 covers 13 residues. The V end was cut by 2 bases, the J end by 9 bases, with 11 bases between. Germline V gene lookup returns CDR1 LGHNA and CDR2 YSLEER. CDR3 amino acids: CASSQYGVGEQFF. The CDR3 DNA follows: TGCGCCAGCAGCCAATACGGAGTCGGTGAGCAGTTCTTC.

The genes are TRBV15 and TRBJ2-5; D gene ambiguous. The CDR3 is made up of 11 amino acids. V was trimmed by 3 bases and J by 5 bases, leaving 4 bases between them. From germline, CDR1 is LNHNV and CDR2 YYDKDF (reference sequence). The CDR3 sequence is CATSREETQYF. The DNA for the CDR3 is TGTGCCACCAGCAGGGAGGAGACCCAGTACTTC.